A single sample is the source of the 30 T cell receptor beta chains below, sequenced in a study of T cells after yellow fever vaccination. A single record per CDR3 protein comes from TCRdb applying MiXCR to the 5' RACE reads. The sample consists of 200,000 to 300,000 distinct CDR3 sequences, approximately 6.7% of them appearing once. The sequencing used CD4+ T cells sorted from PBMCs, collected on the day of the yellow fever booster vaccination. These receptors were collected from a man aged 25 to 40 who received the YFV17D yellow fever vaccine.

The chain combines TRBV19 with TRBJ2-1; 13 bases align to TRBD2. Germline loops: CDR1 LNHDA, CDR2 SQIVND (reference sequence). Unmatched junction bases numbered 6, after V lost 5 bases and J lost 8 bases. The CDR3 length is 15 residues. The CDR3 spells CASSFGLAGVDEQFF. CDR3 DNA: TGTGCCAGTAGTTTTGGACTAGCGGGAGTGGATGAGCAGTTCTTC. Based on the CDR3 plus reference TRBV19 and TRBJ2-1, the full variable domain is DGGITQSPKYLFRKEGQNVTLSCEQNLNHDAMYWYRQDPGQGLRLIYYSQIVNDFQKGDIAEGYSVSREKKESFPLTVTSAQKNPTAFYLCASSFGLAGVDEQFFGPGTRLTVL.

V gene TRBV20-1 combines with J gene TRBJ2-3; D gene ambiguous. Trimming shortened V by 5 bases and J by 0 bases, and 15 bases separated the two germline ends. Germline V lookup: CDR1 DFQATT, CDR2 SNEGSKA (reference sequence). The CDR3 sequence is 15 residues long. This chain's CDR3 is CSAHEVESSTDTQYF. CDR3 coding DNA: TGCAGTGCTCATGAAGTGGAGTCTAGCACAGATACGCAGTATTTT.

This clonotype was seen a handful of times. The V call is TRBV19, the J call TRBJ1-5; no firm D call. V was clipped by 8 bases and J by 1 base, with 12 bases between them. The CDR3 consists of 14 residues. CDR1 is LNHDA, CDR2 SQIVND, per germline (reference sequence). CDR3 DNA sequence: TGTGCCAGTTCTGACTATGGGAGCAATCAGCCCCAGCATTTT. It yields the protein CASSDYGSNQPQHF.

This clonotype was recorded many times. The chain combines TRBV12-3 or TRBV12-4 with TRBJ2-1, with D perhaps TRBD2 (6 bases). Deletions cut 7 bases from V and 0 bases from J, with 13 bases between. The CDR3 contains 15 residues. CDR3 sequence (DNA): TGTGCCAGCACCGTAGCGGCCAGCTCCTACAATGAGCAGTTCTTC. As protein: CASTVAASSYNEQFF.

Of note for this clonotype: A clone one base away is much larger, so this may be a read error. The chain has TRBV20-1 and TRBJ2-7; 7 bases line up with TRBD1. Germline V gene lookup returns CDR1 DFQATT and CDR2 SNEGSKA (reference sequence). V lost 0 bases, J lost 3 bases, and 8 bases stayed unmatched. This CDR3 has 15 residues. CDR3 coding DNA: TGCAGTGCTAGAGATCTTGACAGGGCCTACTACGAGCAGTACTTC. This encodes CSARDLDRAYYEQYF.

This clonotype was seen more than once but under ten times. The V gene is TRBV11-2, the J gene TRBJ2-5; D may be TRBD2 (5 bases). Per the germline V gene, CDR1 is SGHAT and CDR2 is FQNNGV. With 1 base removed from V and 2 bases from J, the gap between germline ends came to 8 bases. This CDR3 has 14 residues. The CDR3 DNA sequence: TGTGCCAGCAGCTTAGGGAGGCAGCAAGAGACCCAGTACTTC. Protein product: CASSLGRQQETQYF.

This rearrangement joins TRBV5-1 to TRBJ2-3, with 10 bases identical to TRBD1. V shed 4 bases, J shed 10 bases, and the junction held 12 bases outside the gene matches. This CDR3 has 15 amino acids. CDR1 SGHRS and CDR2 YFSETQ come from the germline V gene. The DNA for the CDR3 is TGCGCCAGCAGCGCCGGGACAGGGGCACAGGCCGCGCAGTATTTT. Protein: CASSAGTGAQAAQYF.

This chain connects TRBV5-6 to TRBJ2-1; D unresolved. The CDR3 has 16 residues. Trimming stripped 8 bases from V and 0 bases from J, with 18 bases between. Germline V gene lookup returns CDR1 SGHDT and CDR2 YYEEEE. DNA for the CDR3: TGTGCCAGGGGCCCCGAACGACTCTGCTCCTACAATGAGCAGTTCTTC. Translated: CARGPERLCSYNEQFF.

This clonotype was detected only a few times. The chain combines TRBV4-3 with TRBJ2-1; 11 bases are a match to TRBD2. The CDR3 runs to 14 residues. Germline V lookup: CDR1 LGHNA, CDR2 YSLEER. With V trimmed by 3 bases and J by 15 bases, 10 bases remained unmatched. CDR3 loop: CASSHGTSGSLPFF. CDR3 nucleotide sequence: TGCGCCAGCAGCCACGGCACTAGCGGGAGCCTCCCGTTCTTC.

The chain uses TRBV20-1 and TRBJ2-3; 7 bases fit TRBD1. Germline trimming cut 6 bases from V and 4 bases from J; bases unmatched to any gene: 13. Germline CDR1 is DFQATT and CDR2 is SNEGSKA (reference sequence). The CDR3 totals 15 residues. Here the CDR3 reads CSARHGTVEADTQYF. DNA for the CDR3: TGCAGTGCCAGACACGGGACAGTTGAGGCAGATACGCAGTATTTT.

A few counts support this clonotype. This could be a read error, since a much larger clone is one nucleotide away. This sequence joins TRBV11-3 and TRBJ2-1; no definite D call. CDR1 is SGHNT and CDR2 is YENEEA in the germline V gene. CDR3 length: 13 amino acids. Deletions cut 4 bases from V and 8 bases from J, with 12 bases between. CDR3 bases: TGTGCCAGCAGCTCCGCCGCTTGGGATGAGCAGTTCTTC. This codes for CASSSAAWDEQFF.

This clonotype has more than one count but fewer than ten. CDR3 in amino acids: CASSLGTLGETQYF. CDR3 DNA: TGTGCCAGCAGCTTGGGGACACTGGGAGAGACCCAGTACTTC. The rearrangement joins TRBV5-4 to TRBJ2-5; D may be TRBD1 (5 bases). Trimming pared 0 bases from V and 4 bases from J, leaving 10 bases between. The germline V gene encodes CDR1 SGHNT and CDR2 YYREEE (reference sequence). The CDR3 is 14 residues long. Using reference TRBV5-4 and TRBJ2-5 for the parts outside the CDR3, the full variable domain is ETGVTQSPTHLIKTRGQQVTLRCSSQSGHNTVSWYQQALGQGPQFIFQYYREEENGRGNFPPRFSGLQFPNYSSELNVNALELDDSALYLCASSLGTLGETQYFGPGTRLLVL.

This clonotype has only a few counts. The CDR3 loop reads CASSPRPPGSQHEQYF. The CDR3, as DNA: TGTGCCAGCTCACCACGTCCCCCGGGGTCGCAGCACGAGCAGTACTTC. V usage is TRBV18 and J usage is TRBJ2-7; possible D gene TRBD2, 5 bases. Germline lookup yields CDR1 KGHSH and CDR2 LQKENI. The V end lost 1 base, the J end lost 5 bases, and 18 bases lay between the germline ends. The CDR3 has 16 amino acids.

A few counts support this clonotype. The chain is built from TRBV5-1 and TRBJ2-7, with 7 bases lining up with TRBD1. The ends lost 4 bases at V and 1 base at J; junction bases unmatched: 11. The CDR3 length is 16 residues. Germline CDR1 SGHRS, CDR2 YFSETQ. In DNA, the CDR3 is TGCGCCAGCAGCAGGTCGACAGGGCACACGTCCTACGAGCAGTACTTC. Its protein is CASSRSTGHTSYEQYF.

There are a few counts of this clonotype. The CDR3 reads CASSRDGRVETQYF. CDR3 coding DNA: TGTGCCAGCTCTCGCGACGGGAGGGTAGAGACCCAGTACTTC. J is TRBJ2-5 and V is TRBV7-2, with 8 bases that match TRBD2. J was trimmed by 4 bases and V by 8 bases; bases with no gene match: 9. Germline V gene lookup returns CDR1 SGHTA and CDR2 FQGNSA. The CDR3 has 14 amino acids.

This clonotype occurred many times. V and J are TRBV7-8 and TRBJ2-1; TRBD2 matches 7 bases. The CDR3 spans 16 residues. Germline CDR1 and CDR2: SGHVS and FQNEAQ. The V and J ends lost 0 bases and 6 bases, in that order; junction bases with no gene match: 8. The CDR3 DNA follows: TGTGCCAGCAGCTTAGCTAGCGGGCTGCCCTCCAATGAGCAGTTCTTC. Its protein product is CASSLASGLPSNEQFF.

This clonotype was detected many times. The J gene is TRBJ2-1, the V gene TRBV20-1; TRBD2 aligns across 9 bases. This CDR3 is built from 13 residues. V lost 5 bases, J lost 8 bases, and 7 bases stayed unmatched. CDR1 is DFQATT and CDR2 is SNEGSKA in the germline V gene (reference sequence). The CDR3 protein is CSAVAGAIHEQFF. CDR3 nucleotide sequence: TGCAGTGCTGTAGCGGGAGCCATCCATGAGCAGTTCTTC.

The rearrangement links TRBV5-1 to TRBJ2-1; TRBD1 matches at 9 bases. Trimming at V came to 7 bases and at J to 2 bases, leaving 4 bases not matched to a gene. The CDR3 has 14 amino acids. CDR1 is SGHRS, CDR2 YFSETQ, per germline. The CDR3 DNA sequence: TGCGCCAGCTCGGGACAGGGACCCTACAATGAGCAGTTCTTC. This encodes CASSGQGPYNEQFF. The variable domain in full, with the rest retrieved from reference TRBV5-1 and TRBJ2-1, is KAGVTQTPRYLIKTRGQQVTLSCSPISGHRSVSWYQQTPGQGLQFLFEYFSETQRNKGNFPGRFSGRQFSNSRSEMNVSTLELGDSALYLCASSGQGPYNEQFFGPGTRLTVL.

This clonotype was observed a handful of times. The CDR3 DNA reads TGTGCCATCAGGGACAGGGTTGAGAACACTGAAGCTTTCTTT. Encoded protein: CAIRDRVENTEAFF. The genes are TRBV10-3 and TRBJ1-1; 8 nucleotides line up with TRBD1. V was pared by 6 bases and J by 1 base, with 4 bases of the junction left unmatched. This CDR3 has 14 amino acids. Germline V CDR1 and CDR2: ENHRY, SYGVKD.

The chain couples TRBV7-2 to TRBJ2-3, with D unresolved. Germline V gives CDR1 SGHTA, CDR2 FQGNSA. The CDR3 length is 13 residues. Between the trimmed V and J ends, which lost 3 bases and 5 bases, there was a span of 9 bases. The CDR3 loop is CASSLSTEDTQYF. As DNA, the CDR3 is TGTGCCAGCAGCTTGTCGACTGAAGATACGCAGTATTTT.

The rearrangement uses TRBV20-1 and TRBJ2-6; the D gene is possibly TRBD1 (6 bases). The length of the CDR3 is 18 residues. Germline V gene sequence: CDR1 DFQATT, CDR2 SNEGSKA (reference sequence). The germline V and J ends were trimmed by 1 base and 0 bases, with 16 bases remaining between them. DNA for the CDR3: TGCAGTGCTAGAGCTCTTGGGGGCTTAGGCTCTGGGGCCAACGTCCTGACTTTC. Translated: CSARALGGLGSGANVLTF.

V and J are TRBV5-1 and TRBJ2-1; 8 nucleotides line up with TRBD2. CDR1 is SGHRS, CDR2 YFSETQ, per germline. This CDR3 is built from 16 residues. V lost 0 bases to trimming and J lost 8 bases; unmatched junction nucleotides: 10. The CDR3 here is CASSLAATSDPDEQFF. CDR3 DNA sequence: TGCGCCAGCAGCTTGGCCGCGACTAGCGATCCGGATGAGCAGTTCTTC.

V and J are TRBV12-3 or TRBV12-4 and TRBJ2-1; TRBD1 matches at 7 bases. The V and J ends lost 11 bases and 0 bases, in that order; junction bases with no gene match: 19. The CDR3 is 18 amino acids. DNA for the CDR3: TGTGCCTTCTGTTTATATTGGGGACAGAGGAGCTCCTACAATGAGCAGTTCTTC. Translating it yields CAFCLYWGQRSSYNEQFF.

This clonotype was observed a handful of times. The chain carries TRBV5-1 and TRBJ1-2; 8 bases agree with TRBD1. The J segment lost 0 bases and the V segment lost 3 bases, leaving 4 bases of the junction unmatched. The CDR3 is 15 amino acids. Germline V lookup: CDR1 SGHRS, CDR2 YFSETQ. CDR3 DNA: TGCGCCAGCAGCTCGGGGACAGGACCTAACTATGGCTACACCTTC. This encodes CASSSGTGPNYGYTF.

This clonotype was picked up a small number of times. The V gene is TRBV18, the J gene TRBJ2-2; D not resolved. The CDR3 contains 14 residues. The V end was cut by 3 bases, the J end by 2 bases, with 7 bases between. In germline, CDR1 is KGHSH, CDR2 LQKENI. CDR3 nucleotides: TGTGCCAGCTCACCGGGATCTAACACCGGGGAGCTGTTTTTT. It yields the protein CASSPGSNTGELFF.

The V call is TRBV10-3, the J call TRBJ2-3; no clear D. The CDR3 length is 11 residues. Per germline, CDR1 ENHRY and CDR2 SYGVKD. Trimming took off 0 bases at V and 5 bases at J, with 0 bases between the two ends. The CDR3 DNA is TGTGCCATCAGTGAGTCAGATACGCAGTATTTT. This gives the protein CAISESDTQYF.

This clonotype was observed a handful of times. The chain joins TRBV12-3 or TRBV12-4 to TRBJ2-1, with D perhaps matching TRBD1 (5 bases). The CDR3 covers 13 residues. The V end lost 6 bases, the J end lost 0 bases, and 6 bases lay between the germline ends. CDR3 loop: CASRGDSYNEQFF. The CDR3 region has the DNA TGTGCCAGCAGAGGGGACTCCTACAATGAGCAGTTCTTC.

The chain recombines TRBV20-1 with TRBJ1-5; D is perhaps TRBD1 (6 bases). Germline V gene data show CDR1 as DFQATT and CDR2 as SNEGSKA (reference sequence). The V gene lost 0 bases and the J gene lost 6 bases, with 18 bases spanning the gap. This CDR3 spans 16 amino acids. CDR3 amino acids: CSARDQGHDSGQPQHF. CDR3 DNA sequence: TGCAGTGCTAGAGATCAGGGGCATGACTCGGGTCAGCCCCAGCATTTT.

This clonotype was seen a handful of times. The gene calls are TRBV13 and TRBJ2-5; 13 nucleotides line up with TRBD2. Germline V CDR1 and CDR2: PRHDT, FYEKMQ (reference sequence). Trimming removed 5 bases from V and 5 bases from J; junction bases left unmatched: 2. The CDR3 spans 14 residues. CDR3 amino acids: CASSPTSGGETQYF. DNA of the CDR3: TGTGCCAGCAGCCCGACTAGCGGGGGGGAGACCCAGTACTTC.

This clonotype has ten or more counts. In DNA form, the CDR3 reads TGCGCCAGCAGTCAGAACCGGGAATACACAGATACGCAGTATTTT. Its translation is CASSQNREYTDTQYF. The V gene is TRBV10-1, the J gene TRBJ2-3; maybe TRBD2 (5 bases). V dropped 5 bases and J dropped 2 bases, with 14 bases sitting between them. CDR3 length equals 15 residues. The germline gives CDR1 WNHNN, CDR2 SYGVQD (reference sequence).